This note documents a single T cell receptor beta chain sequence. Its specificity is not known. This sample stems from a study of tumor and adjacent non-tumor tissue in lung cancer. The overall study: Stage I to III disease affected 10 men and a handful of women aged roughly 31 to 76.

V shed 3 bases and J shed 4 bases, with 15 bases lying between them. Germline V lookup: CDR1 SGHAT, CDR2 FQNNGV. The CDR3 runs to 15 residues. TCRbeta libraries were built with three rounds of nested PCR, modified from ARM-PCR. TCRdb reanalysed the multiplex PCR reads using MiXCR and keeps one entry per CDR3 protein. This table holds 120,000 to 150,000 distinct CDR3 sequences, approximately 66% found once. The template was RNA from unsorted bulk tissue. Study-level findings and limits: In normal lung, the top 100 clones were significantly more dominant than in tumor.

The V and J genes are TRBV11-2 and TRBJ2-5; D possibly corresponds to TRBD1 (6 bases). This receptor was identified in a man aged 55 to 70 with small cell lung cancer. Sequencing used lung tumor tissue. CDR3 coding DNA: TGTGCCAGCAGCTTTGACAGGAGGCGCAGAGAGACCCAGTACTTC. Its translation: CASSFDRRRRETQYF.